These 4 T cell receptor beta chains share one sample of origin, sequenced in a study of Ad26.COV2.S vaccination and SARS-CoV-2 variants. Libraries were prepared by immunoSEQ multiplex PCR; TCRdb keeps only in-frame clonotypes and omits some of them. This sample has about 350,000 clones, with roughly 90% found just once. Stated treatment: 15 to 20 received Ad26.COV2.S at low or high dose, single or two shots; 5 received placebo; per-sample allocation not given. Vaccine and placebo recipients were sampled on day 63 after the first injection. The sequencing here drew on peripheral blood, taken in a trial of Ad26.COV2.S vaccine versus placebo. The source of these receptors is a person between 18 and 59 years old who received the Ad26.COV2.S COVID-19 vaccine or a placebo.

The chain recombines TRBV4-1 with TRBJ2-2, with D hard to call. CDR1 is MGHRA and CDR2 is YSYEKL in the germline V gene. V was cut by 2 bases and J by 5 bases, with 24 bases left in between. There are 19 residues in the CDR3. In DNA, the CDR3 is TGCGCCAGCAGCCAAAATATCCCCCAACGGAAGCGTGTGACCGGGGAGCTGTTTTTT. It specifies CASSQNIPQRKRVTGELFF.

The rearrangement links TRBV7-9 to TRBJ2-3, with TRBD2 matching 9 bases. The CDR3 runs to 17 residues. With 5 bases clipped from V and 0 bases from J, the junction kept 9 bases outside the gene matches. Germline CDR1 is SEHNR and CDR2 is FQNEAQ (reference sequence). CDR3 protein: CASSQKTSGASTDTQYF. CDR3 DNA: TGTGCCAGCAGCCAAAAGACTAGCGGAGCCAGCACAGATACGCAGTATTTT.

The CDR3 nucleotides are TGTGCCAGCAGCCGTGACCCGTTAGAGACCCAGTACTTC. Its translation: CASSRDPLETQYF. The genes are TRBV11-1 and TRBJ2-5; D gene uncertain. Germline CDR1 SGHAT, CDR2 FQDESV (reference sequence). The CDR3 loop spans 13 amino acids. The V gene lost 5 bases and the J gene lost 4 bases, with 11 bases spanning the gap.

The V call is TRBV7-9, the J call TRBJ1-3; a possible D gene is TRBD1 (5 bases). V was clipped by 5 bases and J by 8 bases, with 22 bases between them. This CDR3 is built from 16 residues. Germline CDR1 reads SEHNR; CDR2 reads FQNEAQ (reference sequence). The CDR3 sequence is CASSAQGNLNADTIYF. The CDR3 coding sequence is TGTGCCAGCAGCGCGCAGGGTAACCTTAATGCAGACACCATATATTTT. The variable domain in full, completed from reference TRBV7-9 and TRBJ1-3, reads DTGVSQNPRHKITKRGQNVTFRCDPISEHNRLYWYRQTLGQGPEFLTYFQNEAQLEKSRLLSDRFSAERPKGSFSTLEIQRTEQGDSAMYLCASSAQGNLNADTIYFGEGSWLTVV.